A single sample gave rise to the 7 T cell receptor beta chains below, sequenced in a study of shared clonotypes between healthy human individuals. The repertoire was sequenced with immunoSEQ multiplex PCR; TCRdb's copy has only in-frame clones and lacks some. Altogether around 580,000 clones are present, 95% to 98% being singletons, with the ten largest covering 0.25% to 0.35%. Naivety among CD8 cells was defined by CD45RO negativity and positive CCR7 selection, thereby excluding terminally differentiated effector memory CD45RA+ cells. Material for sequencing was naive CD8+ T cells sorted from blood. The receptors originated from a man aged 25-45 years in good health.

The V and J genes are TRBV27 and TRBJ2-7; 9 bases are a match to TRBD2. V lost 6 bases and J lost 6; bases outside the gene matches: 9. Germline loops: CDR1 MNHEY, CDR2 SMNVEV (reference sequence). The CDR3 runs to 14 residues. This chain's CDR3 is CASSSDGGRVEQYF. The CDR3 nucleotides read TGTGCCAGCAGCTCCGACGGCGGGAGGGTCGAGCAGTACTTC.

V is TRBV11-2 and J is TRBJ1-1; D gene ambiguous. The CDR3 has 12 amino acids. Trimming left V 8 bases short and J 5 bases short, with 12 bases between. Germline-derived CDR1 and CDR2 are SGHAT and FQNNGV. The CDR3 loop reads CASSAVGTEAFF. CDR3 DNA: TGTGCCAGCTCCGCCGTGGGTACTGAAGCTTTCTTT.

This chain links TRBV7-8 with TRBJ2-1; the match to TRBD2 covers 12 bases. V dropped 0 bases and J dropped 6; count of bases not matched to a gene: 3. The germline V gene encodes CDR1 SGHVS and CDR2 FQNEAQ. This CDR3 contains 16 residues. The CDR3 coding sequence is TGTGCCAGCAGCTTAGCGTCTAGCGGGAGGGCCAATGAGCAGTTCTTC. It specifies CASSLASSGRANEQFF.

The genes are TRBV9 and TRBJ2-7; tentative D call: TRBD1 (5 bases). Germline V gene lookup returns CDR1 SGDLS and CDR2 YYNGEE. V was shortened by 0 bases and J by 2 bases, with 15 bases between the two germline ends. The CDR3 totals 16 residues. CDR3 region: CASSVDSGQGTYEQYF. CDR3 nucleotides: TGTGCCAGCAGCGTAGACTCTGGGCAGGGAACCTACGAGCAGTACTTC.

J is TRBJ2-1 and V is TRBV5-1; 9 bases fit TRBD2. Unmatched junction bases numbered 17, after V lost 3 bases and J lost 7 bases. CDR1 is SGHRS, CDR2 YFSETQ, per germline. This CDR3 has 18 residues. This CDR3 is CASSSEVGGRALGNEQFF. The CDR3 DNA reads as TGCGCCAGCAGCTCGGAAGTTGGCGGGAGGGCCCTGGGGAATGAGCAGTTCTTC. Complete variable domain (other parts from reference TRBV5-1 and TRBJ2-1): KAGVTQTPRYLIKTRGQQVTLSCSPISGHRSVSWYQQTPGQGLQFLFEYFSETQRNKGNFPGRFSGRQFSNSRSEMNVSTLELGDSALYLCASSSEVGGRALGNEQFFGPGTRLTVL.

The V call is TRBV15, the J call TRBJ2-7; D possibly corresponds to TRBD1 (5 bases). The length of the CDR3 is 15 residues. Trimming stripped 0 bases from V and 7 bases from J, with 16 bases between. Germline-derived CDR1 and CDR2 are LNHNV and YYDKDF (reference sequence). The CDR3 loop is CATSREGQGSGEQYF. CDR3 nucleotides: TGTGCCACCAGCAGAGAGGGGCAAGGGTCAGGGGAGCAGTACTTC.

This chain links TRBV28 with TRBJ2-1, with D uncertain. Between the trimmed V and J ends, which lost 3 bases and 3 bases, there was a span of 6 bases. Germline CDR1 is MDHEN and CDR2 is SYDVKM. The CDR3 consists of 13 residues. This CDR3 is CASSFHVYNEQFF. The CDR3 DNA is TGTGCCAGCAGTTTTCACGTCTACAATGAGCAGTTCTTC.